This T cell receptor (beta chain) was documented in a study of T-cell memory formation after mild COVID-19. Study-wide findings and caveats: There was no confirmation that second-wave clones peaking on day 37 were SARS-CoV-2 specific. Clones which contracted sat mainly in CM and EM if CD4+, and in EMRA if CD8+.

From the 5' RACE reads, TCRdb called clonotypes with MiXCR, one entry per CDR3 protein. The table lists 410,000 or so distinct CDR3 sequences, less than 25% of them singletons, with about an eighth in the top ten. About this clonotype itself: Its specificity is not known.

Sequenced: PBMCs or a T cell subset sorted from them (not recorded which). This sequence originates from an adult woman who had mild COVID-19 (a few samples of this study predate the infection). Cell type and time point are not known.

The chain's CDR3 is CASSFEAGGPVNGANVLTF. The CDR3, as DNA: TGTGCCAGCAGTTTCGAGGCGGGAGGGCCAGTCAATGGGGCCAACGTCCTGACTTTC. The chain combines TRBV12-3 or TRBV12-4 with TRBJ2-6; 9 nucleotides match TRBD2. This CDR3 has 19 amino acids. V gave up 3 bases and J gave up 3 bases; unmatched junction bases: 12.